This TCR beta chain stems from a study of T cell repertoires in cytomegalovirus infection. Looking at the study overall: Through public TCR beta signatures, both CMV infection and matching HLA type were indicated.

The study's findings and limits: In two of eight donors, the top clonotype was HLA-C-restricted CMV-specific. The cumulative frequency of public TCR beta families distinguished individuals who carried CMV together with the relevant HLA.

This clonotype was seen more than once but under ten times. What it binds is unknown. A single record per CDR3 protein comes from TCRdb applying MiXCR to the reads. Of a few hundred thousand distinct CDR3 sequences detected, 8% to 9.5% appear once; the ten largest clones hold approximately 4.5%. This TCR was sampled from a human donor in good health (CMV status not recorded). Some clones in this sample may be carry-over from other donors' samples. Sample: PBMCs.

The CDR3 reads CASRRSQLTGELFF. The CDR3 coding sequence is TGCGCCAGCAGGCGGTCACAGTTGACCGGGGAGCTGTTTTTT. This rearrangement joins TRBV4-1 to TRBJ2-2; D gene uncertain. The germline V and J ends were trimmed by 6 bases and 5 bases, with 13 bases remaining between them. Germline V gene data show CDR1 as MGHRA and CDR2 as YSYEKL. The CDR3 sequence is 14 residues long.